This T cell receptor beta chain was found in a study of blood T cell repertoires in COVID-19. About the research overall: The study drew acute and convalescent COVID-19 samples from the United States, Italy and Spain.

Germline trimming cut 2 bases from V and 7 bases from J; bases unmatched to any gene: 4. Germline V CDR1 and CDR2: LGHNA, YSLEER. CDR3 length: 14 residues. TCRdb's table, derived via immunoSEQ multiplex PCR, lists solely in-frame clones and lacks some. This table holds about 280,000 clones, almost 85% found once. The sequencing sample was made of peripheral blood. The chain recombines TRBV4-3 with TRBJ2-4; 8 nucleotides agree with TRBD2. The sequence was obtained from a man between 45 and 60 years old with active or convalescent COVID-19. Here the CDR3 DNA reads TGCGCCAGCAGCCAACTAGCGGGTAGGAACATTCAGTACTTC. Its translation is CASSQLAGRNIQYF.